This T cell receptor (beta chain) comes out of a study of graft-versus-host responses after intestinal transplantation. The data were produced by immunoSEQ multiplex PCR, yet TCRdb's version contains in-frame clones alone and is incomplete. The profile shows some 100,000 clones, roughly 93% of them singletons. Concerning this clone itself: Its antigen is still unknown.

The germline V and J ends were trimmed by 1 base and 3 bases, with 7 bases remaining between them. Germline V gene lookup returns CDR1 SGHAT and CDR2 FQNNGV. The CDR3 is made up of 13 amino acids. The sequencing here drew on unstimulated CD8+ T cells sorted from spleen or lymph node cells, taken before transplant. V and J are TRBV11-2 and TRBJ2-7, with D perhaps TRBD2 (6 bases). The source is a human donor who was the organ donor for an intestinal transplant. The CDR3 coding sequence is TGTGCCAGCAGCTTAGGCGGGAACTACGAGCAGTACTTC. Its translation: CASSLGGNYEQYF.